The 18 T cell receptor beta chains below come from one sample, sequenced in a study of blood T cells in healthy people across ages. Through a sample-barcoded 5' primer and a J-beta primer mix, a second PCR was run for about 7 to 12 cycles. TCRdb ran MiXCR on the 5' RACE reads and lists one entry per CDR3 protein. Here the sample spans 850,000 or so distinct CDR3 sequences, more than 25% being singletons. What was sequenced was blood. Every receptor here comes from a woman aged 80 or over in good health.

In the case of this clonotype: A read error is possible here, since a much larger clone lies one base away. The rearrangement joins TRBV6-6 to TRBJ1-1; 9 nucleotides line up with TRBD1. This CDR3 has 14 residues. Germline assignment: CDR1 MNHNY and CDR2 SVGAGI (reference sequence). Written as DNA, the CDR3 is TGTGCCTGCAGTTGGGGACAGGGCGGCACTGAAGCTTTCTTT. It yields the protein CACSWGQGGTEAFF.

This clonotype was observed at least ten times. DNA for the CDR3: TGTGCCAGCAGCCGGAAGAACGCCGAGCTCTCTGGGGCCAACGTCCTGACTTTC. Amino acid sequence: CASSRKNAELSGANVLTF. The genes are TRBV13 and TRBJ2-6, with D unclear. CDR1 and CDR2 from the germline V gene are PRHDT and FYEKMQ (reference sequence). V lost 5 bases and J 0 bases, leaving 17 bases between the germline ends. This CDR3 has 18 amino acids. Variable domain in full (rest from reference TRBV13 and TRBJ2-6): AAGVIQSPRHLIKEKRETATLKCYPIPRHDTVYWYQQGPGQDPQFLISFYEKMQSDKGSIPDRFSAQQFSDYHSELNMSSLELGDSALYFCASSRKNAELSGANVLTFGAGSRLTVL.

A word on this clonotype: This may arise from a read error, as a much more abundant clone is one base away. The chain combines TRBV27 with TRBJ1-5; TRBD1 is a possible D gene (6 bases). This CDR3 contains 14 residues. Between the trimmed V and J ends, which lost 4 bases and 3 bases, there was a span of 10 bases. The germline gives CDR1 MNHEY, CDR2 SMNVEV (reference sequence). The CDR3 here is CASSSTGFNQPQHF. The CDR3 DNA sequence: TGTGCCAGCAGTTCTACAGGGTTCAATCAGCCCCAGCATTTT.

V and J are TRBV10-3 and TRBJ2-7, with 8 bases matching TRBD1. The CDR3 is 14 residues long. The ends lost 6 bases at V and 3 bases at J; junction bases unmatched: 7. CDR1 is ENHRY, CDR2 SYGVKD, per germline. Written as DNA, the CDR3 is TGTGCCATCAGCCCTGACAGGGGCGGCTACGAGCAGTACTTC. The encoded protein is CAISPDRGGYEQYF.

In its sample, this clonotype was seen once. The V gene is TRBV12-3 or TRBV12-4, the J gene TRBJ1-4; D not certain. The CDR3 has 14 residues. The V end was cut by 7 bases, the J end by 7 bases, with 16 bases between. The CDR3 loop is CASTNQVGSEKLFF. CDR3 nucleotide sequence: TGTGCCAGCACCAACCAAGTGGGGAGTGAAAAACTGTTTTTT.

Of note for this clonotype: Given a much more abundant clone one base away, this may be a read error. The chain combines TRBV6-1 with TRBJ2-3; 10 bases are shared with TRBD2. From germline, CDR1 is MNHNS and CDR2 SASEGT. The CDR3 has 16 residues. The CDR3 DNA sequence: TGTGCCAGCACTTGGGCTAGCGGGAGACCCTCAGATACGCGGTATTTT. Translation gives CASTWASGRPSDTRYF.

In its sample, this clonotype was seen many times. The chain employs TRBV29-1 and TRBJ2-5; maybe TRBD2 (6 bases). Germline CDR1 SQVTM, CDR2 ANQGSEA. The CDR3 spans 14 residues. V was cut by 6 bases and J by 4 bases, with 18 bases left in between. The CDR3 sequence: CSVTTLARGETQYF. DNA of the CDR3: TGCAGCGTCACGACATTGGCGCGGGGAGAGACCCAGTACTTC.

In its sample, this clonotype was seen many times. The CDR3 sequence is CASSPRQSVSTDTQYF. DNA for the CDR3: TGTGCCAGCAGCCCGAGACAGTCTGTTAGCACAGATACGCAGTATTTT. The chain has TRBV12-3 or TRBV12-4 and TRBJ2-3, with D perhaps TRBD1 (5 bases). Between the trimmed V and J ends, which lost 6 bases and 0 bases, there was a span of 16 bases. This CDR3 has 16 residues.

The chain has TRBV20-1 and TRBJ2-3; no clear D. CDR1 and CDR2 (germline): DFQATT, SNEGSKA (reference sequence). The V end lost 5 bases, the J end lost 3 bases, and 15 bases lay between the germline ends. The length of the CDR3 is 14 residues. The DNA of the CDR3 is TGCAGTGCTTCCACTGCCGGACCAACAGATACGCAGTATTTT. It yields the protein CSASTAGPTDTQYF.

Many counts were recorded for this clonotype. The V gene is TRBV13, the J gene TRBJ2-1; 8 bases agree with TRBD1. J gave up 5 bases and V 5 bases, and 2 bases lay outside the gene matches. Germline V lookup: CDR1 PRHDT, CDR2 FYEKMQ (reference sequence). The CDR3 sequence is 13 residues long. The CDR3 region is CASSRTGNNEQFF. In DNA form, the CDR3 reads TGTGCCAGCAGCCGGACAGGGAACAATGAGCAGTTCTTC.

This clonotype was counted ten times or more. V and J are TRBV7-2 and TRBJ2-5; 8 nucleotides match TRBD2. This CDR3 has 13 residues. V trimming: 8 bases; J trimming: 5 bases; junction bases outside the gene matches: 7. CDR1 is SGHTA and CDR2 is FQGNSA in the germline V gene. The CDR3 region is CASGLQRGETQYF. For the CDR3, the DNA is TGTGCCAGCGGGCTTCAGCGGGGGGAGACCCAGTACTTC.

The rearrangement joins TRBV29-1 to TRBJ1-2; TRBD1 aligns across 9 bases. Trimming removed 1 base from V and 8 bases from J; junction bases left unmatched: 8. This CDR3 is built from 14 residues. The germline gives CDR1 SQVTM, CDR2 ANQGSEA. The chain's CDR3 is CSVEAGTGINGYTF. As DNA, the CDR3 is TGCAGCGTTGAAGCCGGGACAGGGATAAACGGCTACACCTTC.

Regarding this clonotype: One junction end does not reproduce the germline sequence, and a read error may be involved. The CDR3 DNA follows: TGCGCCAGCAGGCCGGGACAGGGTGGCGAGACCCAGTACTTC. It yields the protein CASRPGQGGETQYF. The chain carries TRBV12-3 or TRBV12-4 and TRBJ2-5; 9 bases fit TRBD1. The CDR3 spans 14 residues.

About this clonotype: A much larger clone is a single base away; this may be a read error. The chain combines TRBV21-1 with TRBJ2-4; TRBD1 was called by the table and not checked on the DNA. The DNA end favors TRBJ2-7, so the J call may be wrong. TRBV21-1 is reported as a pseudogene. The CDR3 runs 13 residues. In nucleotides, the CDR3 is TGTACCAGCGACCGGGACAGGGAATACGAGCAGTACTTC. Its protein product is CTSDRDREYEQYF.

This sequence joins TRBV6-2 or TRBV6-3 and TRBJ1-5, with D unclear. The germline V gene has CDR1 MNHEY and CDR2 SVGEGT. The germline V and J ends were trimmed by 6 bases and 6 bases, with 12 bases remaining between them. The CDR3 runs to 13 residues. The CDR3 spells CASSLTSCQPQHF. CDR3 sequence (DNA): TGTGCCAGCAGCCTTACGTCCTGTCAGCCCCAGCATTTT.

This clonotype was observed a few times. This sequence joins TRBV18 and TRBJ2-5; D not certain. The V end lost 6 bases, the J end lost 11 bases, and 16 bases lay between the germline ends. The CDR3 covers 12 residues. The V gene's germline CDR1 is KGHSH and CDR2 LQKENI. DNA for the CDR3: TGTGCCAGCTCCCCAGTCGACAATGAGCAGTACTTC. It encodes CASSPVDNEQYF.

This clonotype was counted ten times or more. The chain has TRBV10-3 and TRBJ2-7; D is perhaps TRBD1 or TRBD2 (5 bases each). Per the germline V gene, CDR1 is ENHRY and CDR2 is SYGVKD. There are 13 residues in the CDR3. V gave up 4 bases and J gave up 4 bases, with 11 bases separating them. The CDR3 loop reads CAISGLEGYEQYF. CDR3 nucleotide sequence: TGTGCCATCAGTGGTCTCGAGGGGTACGAGCAGTACTTC.

This clonotype was observed a handful of times. This rearrangement joins TRBV21-1 to TRBJ2-3; the table names TRBD2, a call not compared with the DNA. TRBV21-1 corresponds to a pseudogene. The CDR3 length is 17 residues. The CDR3 region has the DNA TGTGCCAGCAGCGCGCCCAGGGAAGCGGGGGGAGGGGATACGCAGTATTTT. Translation: CASSAPREAGGGDTQYF.